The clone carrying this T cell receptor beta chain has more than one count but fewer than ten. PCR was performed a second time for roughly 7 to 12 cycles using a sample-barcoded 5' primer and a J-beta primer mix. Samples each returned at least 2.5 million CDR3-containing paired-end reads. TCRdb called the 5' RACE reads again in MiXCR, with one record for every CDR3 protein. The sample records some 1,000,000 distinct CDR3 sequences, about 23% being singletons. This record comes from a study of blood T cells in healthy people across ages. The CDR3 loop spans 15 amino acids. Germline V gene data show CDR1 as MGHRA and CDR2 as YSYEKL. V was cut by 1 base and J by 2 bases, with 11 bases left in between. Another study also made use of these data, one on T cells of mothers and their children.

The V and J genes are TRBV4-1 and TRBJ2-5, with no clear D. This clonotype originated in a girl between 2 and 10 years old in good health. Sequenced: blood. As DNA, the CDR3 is TGCGCCAGCAGCCAAGGAATAAGGGATCAAGAGACCCAGTACTTC. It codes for CASSQGIRDQETQYF.